This passage covers 13 T cell receptor beta chains from one sample sequenced in a study of blood T cell repertoires in COVID-19. Produced via immunoSEQ multiplex PCR; TCRdb's table is partial and in-frame only. The sample holds about 160,000 clones, roughly four fifths seen once. Sequencing was carried out using peripheral blood. These receptors were taken from a woman aged 80 or over with acute or convalescent COVID-19.

The CDR3 is CASSEPGGTYGYTF. CDR3 DNA: TGTGCCAGCAGTGAACCGGGGGGGACCTATGGCTACACCTTC. V usage is TRBV6-1 and J usage is TRBJ1-2, with D perhaps TRBD1 (5 bases). CDR3 length: 14 amino acids. V was trimmed by 2 bases and J by 4 bases, leaving 11 bases between them. The germline V gene has CDR1 MNHNS and CDR2 SASEGT.

The chain couples TRBV6-6 to TRBJ2-2, with 7 bases that match TRBD1. The J segment lost 0 bases and the V segment lost 9 bases, leaving 1 base of the junction unmatched. Per the germline V gene, CDR1 is MNHNY and CDR2 is SVGAGI (reference sequence). This CDR3 comprises 13 residues. The CDR3 nucleotides are TGTGCCAGTACAGGGGCGAACACCGGGGAGCTGTTTTTT. This gives the protein CASTGANTGELFF.

The J gene is TRBJ1-6, the V gene TRBV6-5, with D possibly TRBD1 on 6 matching bases. The germline V gene encodes CDR1 MNHEY and CDR2 SVGAGI. The CDR3 has 13 residues. V lost 6 bases and J lost 10, with 13 bases in between. The CDR3 here is CASRGGKGSPLHF. The CDR3, as DNA: TGTGCCAGCAGAGGGGGAAAAGGGTCACCCCTCCACTTT.

This clone has just one count. The chain joins TRBV2 to TRBJ1-1, with no clear D. The CDR3 runs 13 residues. Trimming took 3 bases from V and 3 from J, leaving 8 bases between them. The germline CDR1 and CDR2 sequences are SNHLY and FYNNEI. The CDR3 protein is CASSDGVYTEAFF. CDR3 coding DNA: TGTGCCAGCAGTGACGGAGTATACACTGAAGCTTTCTTT.

J is TRBJ2-7 and V is TRBV7-8, with D tentatively TRBD1 (6 bases). This CDR3 contains 15 residues. The germline V gene has CDR1 SGHVS and CDR2 FQNEAQ. V was pared by 0 bases and J by 2 bases, with 11 bases between. The CDR3 DNA reads as TGTGCCAGCAGCTTAGCGTTAGGGGGAACCTACGAGCAGTACTTC. Translating it yields CASSLALGGTYEQYF.

The gene calls are TRBV9 and TRBJ2-1; 7 nucleotides match TRBD2. This CDR3 has 15 residues. In germline, CDR1 is SGDLS, CDR2 YYNGEE. V dropped 6 bases and J dropped 4; count of bases not matched to a gene: 10. The CDR3 DNA follows: TGTGCCAGCAACCGGGGGGAGTGGACGTACAATGAGCAGTTCTTC. It is translated as CASNRGEWTYNEQFF.

The chain couples TRBV15 to TRBJ2-7; possible D gene TRBD2, 5 bases. V gave up 0 bases and J gave up 4 bases, with 7 bases separating them. The CDR3 is made up of 13 amino acids. CDR1 and CDR2 from the germline V gene are LNHNV and YYDKDF (reference sequence). This CDR3 reads CATSRDSDYEQYF. Written as DNA, the CDR3 is TGTGCCACCAGCAGAGATAGCGATTACGAGCAGTACTTC.

This rearrangement joins TRBV19 to TRBJ1-3, with D maybe TRBD1 (5 bases). The CDR3 has 15 residues. Germline assignment: CDR1 LNHDA and CDR2 SQIVND (reference sequence). V lost 5 bases, J lost 0 bases, and 11 bases lay in between. This CDR3 is CASSPWGDSGNTIYF. The CDR3 DNA reads TGTGCCAGTAGTCCTTGGGGCGACTCTGGAAACACCATATATTTT.

This sequence joins TRBV7-2 and TRBJ2-7, with D unclear. Trimming stripped 2 bases from V and 3 bases from J, with 5 bases between. The CDR3 contains 12 residues. Germline V CDR1 and CDR2: SGHTA, FQGNSA. CDR3 in amino acids: CASSLHGYEQYF. The CDR3 coding sequence is TGTGCCAGCAGCTTACACGGCTACGAGCAGTACTTC.

This chain links TRBV9 with TRBJ2-2, with 15 bases matching TRBD2. CDR3 length: 17 amino acids. Germline V CDR1 and CDR2: SGDLS, YYNGEE. With 2 bases clipped from V and 3 bases from J, the junction kept 2 bases outside the gene matches. CDR3 nucleotide sequence: TGTGCCAGCAGCGTGCGGACTAGCGGGAGGGACACCGGGGAGCTGTTTTTT. Amino acids: CASSVRTSGRDTGELFF. The variable domain in full, completed from reference TRBV9 and TRBJ2-2, reads DSGVTQTPKHLITATGQRVTLRCSPRSGDLSVYWYQQSLDQGLQFLIQYYNGEERAKGNILERFSAQQFPDLHSELNLSSLELGDSALYFCASSVRTSGRDTGELFFGEGSRLTVL.

This clone was detected a few times. The chain is built from TRBV2 and TRBJ1-2; 9 bases fit TRBD1. The CDR3 spans 13 residues. J lost 7 bases, V lost 5 bases, and 5 bases had no gene match. CDR1 SNHLY and CDR2 FYNNEI come from the germline V gene. The CDR3 region has the DNA TGTGCCAGCAGTAGGGACAGGGAATCTGGCTACACCTTC. This translates into CASSRDRESGYTF.

The CDR3 DNA sequence: TGTGCCAGCAGTCCGTTAGCCGGAGAGGGAGAGCAGTACTTC. Its protein is CASSPLAGEGEQYF. The chain combines TRBV25-1 with TRBJ2-7; a possible D gene is TRBD2 (5 bases). V was trimmed by 5 bases and J by 7 bases, leaving 18 bases between them. Germline-derived CDR1 and CDR2 are MGHDK and SYGVNS. The CDR3 consists of 14 residues.

The CDR3 is CASSPQTGQETQYF. The CDR3 DNA sequence: TGTGCCAGCAGCCCACAGACAGGACAAGAGACCCAGTACTTC. The genes are TRBV7-9 and TRBJ2-5, with a possible D match to TRBD1 (6 bases). Germline values: CDR1 SEHNR, CDR2 FQNEAQ (reference sequence). Trimming pared 5 bases from V and 2 bases from J, leaving 12 bases between. This CDR3 contains 14 residues. Full variable domain (remainder filled in from reference TRBV7-9 and TRBJ2-5): DTGVSQNPRHKITKRGQNVTFRCDPISEHNRLYWYRQTLGQGPEFLTYFQNEAQLEKSRLLSDRFSAERPKGSFSTLEIQRTEQGDSAMYLCASSPQTGQETQYFGPGTRLLVL.